This TCR beta chain derives from a study of blood T cell repertoires in COVID-19. Study background: Both acute and convalescent COVID-19 samples were obtained from the United States, Italy and Spain.

Measured with immunoSEQ multiplex PCR; TCRdb has only the in-frame clones, and not every one. The sample includes 110,000 to 150,000 clones, around 80% seen only once; the top ten take just over 6%. The germline gives CDR1 SEHNR, CDR2 FQNEAQ (reference sequence). Trimming removed 4 bases at V and 1 base at J, with 20 bases between. The CDR3 extends over 17 amino acids. The rearrangement links TRBV7-9 to TRBJ2-7, with D perhaps matching TRBD1 (6 bases). The sequenced material came from PBMCs or T cells enriched from blood (not recorded which). This clonotype was sampled from a woman aged 45-65 years who had recovered from COVID-19. CDR3 DNA sequence: TGTGCCAGCAGCTCAGACCGGACAGTCGGGGCATCCTACGAGCAGTACTTC. Translated, it gives CASSSDRTVGASYEQYF.